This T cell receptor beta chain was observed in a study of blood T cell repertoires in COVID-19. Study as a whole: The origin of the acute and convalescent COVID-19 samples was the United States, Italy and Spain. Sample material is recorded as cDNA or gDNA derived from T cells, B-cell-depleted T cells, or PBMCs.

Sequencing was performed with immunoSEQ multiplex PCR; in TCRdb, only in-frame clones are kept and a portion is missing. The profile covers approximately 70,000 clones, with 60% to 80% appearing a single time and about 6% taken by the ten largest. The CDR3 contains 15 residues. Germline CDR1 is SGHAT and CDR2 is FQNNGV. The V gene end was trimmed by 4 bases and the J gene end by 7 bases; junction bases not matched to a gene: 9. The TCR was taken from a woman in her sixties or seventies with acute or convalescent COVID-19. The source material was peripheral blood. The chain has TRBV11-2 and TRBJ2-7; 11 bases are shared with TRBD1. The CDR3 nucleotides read TGTGCCAGCAGCTCAGATGGGACAGGGGGGGGAGAGCAGTACTTC. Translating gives CASSSDGTGGGEQYF.